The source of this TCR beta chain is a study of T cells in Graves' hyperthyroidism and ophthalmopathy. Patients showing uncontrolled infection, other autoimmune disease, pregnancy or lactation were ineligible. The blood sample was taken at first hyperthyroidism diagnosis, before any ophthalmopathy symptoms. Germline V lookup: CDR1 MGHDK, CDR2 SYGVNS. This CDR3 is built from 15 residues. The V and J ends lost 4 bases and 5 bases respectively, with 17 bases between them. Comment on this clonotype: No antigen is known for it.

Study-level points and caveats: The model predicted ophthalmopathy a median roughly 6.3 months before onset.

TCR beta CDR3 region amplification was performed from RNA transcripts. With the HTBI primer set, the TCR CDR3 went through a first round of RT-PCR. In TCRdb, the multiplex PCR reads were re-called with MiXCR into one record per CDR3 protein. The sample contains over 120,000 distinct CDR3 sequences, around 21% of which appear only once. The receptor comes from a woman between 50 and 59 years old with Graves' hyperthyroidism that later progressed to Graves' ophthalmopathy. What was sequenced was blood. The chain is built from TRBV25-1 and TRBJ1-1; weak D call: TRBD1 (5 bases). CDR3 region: CASSALGGVGTEAFF. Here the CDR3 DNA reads TGTGCCAGCAGTGCCCTGGGGGGAGTCGGGACTGAAGCTTTCTTT.